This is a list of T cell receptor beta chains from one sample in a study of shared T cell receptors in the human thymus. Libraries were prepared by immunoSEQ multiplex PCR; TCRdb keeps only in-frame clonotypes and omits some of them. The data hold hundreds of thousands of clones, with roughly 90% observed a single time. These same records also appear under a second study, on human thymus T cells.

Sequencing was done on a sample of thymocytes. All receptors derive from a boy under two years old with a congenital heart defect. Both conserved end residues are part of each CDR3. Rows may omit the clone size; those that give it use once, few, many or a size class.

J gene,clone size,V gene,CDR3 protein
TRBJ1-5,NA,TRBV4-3,CASSQDKGARNQPQHF
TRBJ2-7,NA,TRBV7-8,CASSFMRAGGQSYEQYF
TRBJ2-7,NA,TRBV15,CATSRLWTSGSAYEQYF
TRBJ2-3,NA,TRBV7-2,CASSPMGGPSTDTQYF
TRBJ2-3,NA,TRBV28,CASSLCPASGLTDTQYF
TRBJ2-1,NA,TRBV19,CASSPNPGGITNEQFF
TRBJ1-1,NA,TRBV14,CASSHPDRGKTEAFF
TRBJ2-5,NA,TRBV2,CAAPGGRQETQYF
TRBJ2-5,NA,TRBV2,CASSESAGRPGETQYF
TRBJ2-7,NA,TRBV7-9,CASSSTPGQRPYEQYF
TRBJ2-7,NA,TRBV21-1,CASSRDRGTPYEQYF
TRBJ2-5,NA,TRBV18,CASSQDAGNGETQYF
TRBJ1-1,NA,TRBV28,CASSSRTGNTEAFF
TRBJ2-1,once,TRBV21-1,CASSAHRTGYSYNEQFF
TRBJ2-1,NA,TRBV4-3,CASSHWGTDTSDGSEQFF